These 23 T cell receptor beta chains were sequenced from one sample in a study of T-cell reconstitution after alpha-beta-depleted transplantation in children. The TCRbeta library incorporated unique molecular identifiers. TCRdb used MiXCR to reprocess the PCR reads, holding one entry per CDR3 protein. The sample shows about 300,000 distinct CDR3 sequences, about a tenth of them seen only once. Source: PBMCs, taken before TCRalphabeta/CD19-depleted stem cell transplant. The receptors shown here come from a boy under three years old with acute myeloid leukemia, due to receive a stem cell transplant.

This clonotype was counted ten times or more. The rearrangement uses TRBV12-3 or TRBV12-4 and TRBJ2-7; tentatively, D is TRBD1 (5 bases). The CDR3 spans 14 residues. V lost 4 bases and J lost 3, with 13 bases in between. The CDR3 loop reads CASSYRFGDYEQYF. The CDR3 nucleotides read TGTGCCAGCAGTTACAGGTTTGGGGACTACGAGCAGTACTTC.

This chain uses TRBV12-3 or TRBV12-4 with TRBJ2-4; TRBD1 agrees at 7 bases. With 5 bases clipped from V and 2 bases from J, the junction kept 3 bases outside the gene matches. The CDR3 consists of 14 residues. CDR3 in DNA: TGTGCCAGCAGTACGACAGGGACCAAAAACATTCAGTACTTC. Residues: CASSTTGTKNIQYF.

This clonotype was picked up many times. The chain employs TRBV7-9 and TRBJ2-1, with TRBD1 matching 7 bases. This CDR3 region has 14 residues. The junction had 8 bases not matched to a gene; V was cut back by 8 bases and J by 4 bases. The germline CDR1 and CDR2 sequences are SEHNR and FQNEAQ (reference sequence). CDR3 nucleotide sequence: TGTGCCAGCCTTCTGGCAGGGGGATACAATGAGCAGTTCTTC. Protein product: CASLLAGGYNEQFF.

CDR3 sequence (DNA): TGTGCCAGCAGCCCGGGACAGGGACACAGCACAGATACGCAGTATTTT. It specifies CASSPGQGHSTDTQYF. V is TRBV5-4 and J is TRBJ2-3; TRBD1 aligns across 9 bases. Germline V gene lookup returns CDR1 SGHNT and CDR2 YYREEE (reference sequence). The V segment lost 4 bases and the J segment 0 bases; nucleotides outside the gene matches: 6. The CDR3 consists of 16 residues.

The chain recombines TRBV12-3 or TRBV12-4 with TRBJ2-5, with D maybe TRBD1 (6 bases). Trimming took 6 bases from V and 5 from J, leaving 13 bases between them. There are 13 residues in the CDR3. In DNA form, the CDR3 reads TGTGCCAGCAGAAAGACAGGCGGGGAGACCCAGTACTTC. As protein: CASRKTGGETQYF.

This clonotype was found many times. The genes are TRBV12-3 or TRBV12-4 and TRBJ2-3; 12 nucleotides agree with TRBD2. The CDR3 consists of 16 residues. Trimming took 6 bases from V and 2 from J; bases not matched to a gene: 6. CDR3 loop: CASSRGLAGPTDTQYF. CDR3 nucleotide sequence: TGTGCCAGCAGCCGCGGACTAGCGGGGCCCACAGATACGCAGTATTTT.

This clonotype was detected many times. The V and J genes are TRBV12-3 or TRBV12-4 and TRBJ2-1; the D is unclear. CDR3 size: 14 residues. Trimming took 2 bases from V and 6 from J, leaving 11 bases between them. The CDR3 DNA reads TGTGCCAGCAGTTTAAGGTTCTTGGGCAATGAGCAGTTCTTC. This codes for CASSLRFLGNEQFF.

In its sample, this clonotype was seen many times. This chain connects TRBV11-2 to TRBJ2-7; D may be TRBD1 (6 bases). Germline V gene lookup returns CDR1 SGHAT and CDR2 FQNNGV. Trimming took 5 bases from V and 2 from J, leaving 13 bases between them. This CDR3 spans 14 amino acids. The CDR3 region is CASSREDSPYEQYF. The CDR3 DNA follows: TGTGCCAGCAGCCGAGAGGACAGCCCCTACGAGCAGTACTTC.

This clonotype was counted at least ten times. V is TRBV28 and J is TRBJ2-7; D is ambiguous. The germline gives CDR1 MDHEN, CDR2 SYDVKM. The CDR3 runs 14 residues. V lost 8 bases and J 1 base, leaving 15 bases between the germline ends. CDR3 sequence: CASGTSDGSYEQYF. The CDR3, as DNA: TGTGCCAGCGGAACCTCGGACGGGTCCTACGAGCAGTACTTC.

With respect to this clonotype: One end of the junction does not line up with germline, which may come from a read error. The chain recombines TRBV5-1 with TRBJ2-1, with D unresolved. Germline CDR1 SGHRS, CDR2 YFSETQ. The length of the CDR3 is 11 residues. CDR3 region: CASSLSNERFF. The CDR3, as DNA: TGCGCCAGCAGCTTGTCGAATGAGCGGTTCTTC.

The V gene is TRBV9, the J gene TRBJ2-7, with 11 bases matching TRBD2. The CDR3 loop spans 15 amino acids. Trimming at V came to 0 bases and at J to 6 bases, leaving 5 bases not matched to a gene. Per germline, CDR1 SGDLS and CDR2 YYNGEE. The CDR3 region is CASSVALAGEGEQYF. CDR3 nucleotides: TGTGCCAGCAGCGTAGCACTAGCGGGAGAAGGCGAGCAGTACTTC.

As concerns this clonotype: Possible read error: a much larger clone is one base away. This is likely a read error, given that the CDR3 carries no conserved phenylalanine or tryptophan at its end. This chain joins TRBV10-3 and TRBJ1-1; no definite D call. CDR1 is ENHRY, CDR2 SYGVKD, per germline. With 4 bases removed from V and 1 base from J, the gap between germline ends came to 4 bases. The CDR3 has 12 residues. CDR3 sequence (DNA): TGTGCCATCAGTGGACAGAACACTGAAGCTTTCTTA. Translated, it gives CAISGQNTEAFL.

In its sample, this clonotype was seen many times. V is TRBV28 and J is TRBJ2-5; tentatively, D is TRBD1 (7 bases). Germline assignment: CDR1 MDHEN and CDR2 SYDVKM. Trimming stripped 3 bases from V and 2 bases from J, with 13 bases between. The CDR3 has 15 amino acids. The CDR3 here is CASSFGGTAQETQYF. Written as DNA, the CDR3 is TGTGCCAGCAGTTTTGGCGGGACAGCGCAAGAGACCCAGTACTTC.

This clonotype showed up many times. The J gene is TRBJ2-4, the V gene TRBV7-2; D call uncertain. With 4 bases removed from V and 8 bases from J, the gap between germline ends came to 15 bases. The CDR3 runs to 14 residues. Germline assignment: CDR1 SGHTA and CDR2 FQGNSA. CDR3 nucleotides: TGTGCCAGCAGCTCGATCGGCCATTGGGACATTCAGTACTTC. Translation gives CASSSIGHWDIQYF. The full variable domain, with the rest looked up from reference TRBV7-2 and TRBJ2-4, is GAGVSQSPSNKVTEKGKDVELRCDPISGHTALYWYRQSLGQGLEFLIYFQGNSAPDKSGLPSDRFSAERTGGSVSTLTIQRTQQEDSAVYLCASSSIGHWDIQYFGAGTRLSVL.

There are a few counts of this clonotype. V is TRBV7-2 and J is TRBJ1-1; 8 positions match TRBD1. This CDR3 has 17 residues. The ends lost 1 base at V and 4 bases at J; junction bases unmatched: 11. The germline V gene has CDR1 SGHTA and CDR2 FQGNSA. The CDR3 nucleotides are TGTGCCAGCAGCTTAGTGGCCTCGCGGACAGGGATCACTGAAGCTTTCTTT. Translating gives CASSLVASRTGITEAFF.

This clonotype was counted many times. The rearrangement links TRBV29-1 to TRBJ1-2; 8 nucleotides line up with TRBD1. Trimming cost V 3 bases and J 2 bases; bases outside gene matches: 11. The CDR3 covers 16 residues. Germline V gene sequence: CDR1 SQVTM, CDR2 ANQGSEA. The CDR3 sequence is CSVEERQGRGNYGYTF. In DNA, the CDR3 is TGCAGCGTTGAGGAGCGACAGGGGCGGGGAAACTATGGCTACACCTTC.

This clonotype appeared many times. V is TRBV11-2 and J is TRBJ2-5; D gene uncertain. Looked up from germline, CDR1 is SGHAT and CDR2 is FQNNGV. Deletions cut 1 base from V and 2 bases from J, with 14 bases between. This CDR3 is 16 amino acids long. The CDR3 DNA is TGTGCCAGCAGCTTAGCTAATGGGGTTTGGCAAGAGACCCAGTACTTC. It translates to CASSLANGVWQETQYF.

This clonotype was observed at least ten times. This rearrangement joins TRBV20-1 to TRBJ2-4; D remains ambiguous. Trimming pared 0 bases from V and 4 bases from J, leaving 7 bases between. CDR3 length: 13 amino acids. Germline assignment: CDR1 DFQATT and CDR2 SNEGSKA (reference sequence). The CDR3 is CSAREAGKNIQYF. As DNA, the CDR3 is TGCAGTGCTAGAGAGGCCGGTAAAAACATTCAGTACTTC.

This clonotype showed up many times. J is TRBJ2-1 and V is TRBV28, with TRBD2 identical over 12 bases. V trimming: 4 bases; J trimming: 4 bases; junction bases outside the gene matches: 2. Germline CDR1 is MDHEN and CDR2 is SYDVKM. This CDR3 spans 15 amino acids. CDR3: CASSWLAGGYNEQFF. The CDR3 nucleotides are TGTGCCAGCAGTTGGCTAGCGGGGGGGTACAATGAGCAGTTCTTC.

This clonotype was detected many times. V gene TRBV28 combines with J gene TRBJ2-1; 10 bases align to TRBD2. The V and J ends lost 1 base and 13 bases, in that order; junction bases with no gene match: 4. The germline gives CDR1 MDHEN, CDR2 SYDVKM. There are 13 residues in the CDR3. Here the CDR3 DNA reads TGTGCCAGCAGTTTATCGACTAGCGGGCGTCAGTTCTTC. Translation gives CASSLSTSGRQFF.

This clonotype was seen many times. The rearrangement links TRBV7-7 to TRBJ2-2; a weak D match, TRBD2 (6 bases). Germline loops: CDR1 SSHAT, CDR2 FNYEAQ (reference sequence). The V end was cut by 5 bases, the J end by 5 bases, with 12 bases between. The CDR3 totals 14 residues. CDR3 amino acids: CASSPGLPTGELFF. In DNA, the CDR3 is TGTGCCAGCAGCCCAGGACTACCAACCGGGGAGCTGTTTTTT. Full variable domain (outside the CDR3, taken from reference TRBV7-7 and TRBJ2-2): GAGVSQSPRYKVTKRGQDVTLRCDPISSHATLYWYQQALGQGPEFLTYFNYEAQPDKSGLPSDRFSAERPEGSISTLTIQRTEQRDSAMYRCASSPGLPTGELFFGEGSRLTVL.

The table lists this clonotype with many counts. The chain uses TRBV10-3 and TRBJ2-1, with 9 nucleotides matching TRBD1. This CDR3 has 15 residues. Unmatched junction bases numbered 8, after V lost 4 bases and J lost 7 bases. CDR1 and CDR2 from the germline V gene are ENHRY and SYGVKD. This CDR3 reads CAISGSGTGWNEQFF. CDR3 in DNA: TGTGCCATCAGTGGGTCCGGGACAGGGTGGAATGAGCAGTTCTTC.

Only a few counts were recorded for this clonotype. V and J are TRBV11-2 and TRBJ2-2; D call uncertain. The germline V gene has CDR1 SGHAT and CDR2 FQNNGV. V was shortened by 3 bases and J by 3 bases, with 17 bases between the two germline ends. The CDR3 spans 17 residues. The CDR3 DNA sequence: TGTGCCAGCAGCTTGGGCGCGACTCATCGGGACACCGGGGAGCTGTTTTTT. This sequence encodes CASSLGATHRDTGELFF.